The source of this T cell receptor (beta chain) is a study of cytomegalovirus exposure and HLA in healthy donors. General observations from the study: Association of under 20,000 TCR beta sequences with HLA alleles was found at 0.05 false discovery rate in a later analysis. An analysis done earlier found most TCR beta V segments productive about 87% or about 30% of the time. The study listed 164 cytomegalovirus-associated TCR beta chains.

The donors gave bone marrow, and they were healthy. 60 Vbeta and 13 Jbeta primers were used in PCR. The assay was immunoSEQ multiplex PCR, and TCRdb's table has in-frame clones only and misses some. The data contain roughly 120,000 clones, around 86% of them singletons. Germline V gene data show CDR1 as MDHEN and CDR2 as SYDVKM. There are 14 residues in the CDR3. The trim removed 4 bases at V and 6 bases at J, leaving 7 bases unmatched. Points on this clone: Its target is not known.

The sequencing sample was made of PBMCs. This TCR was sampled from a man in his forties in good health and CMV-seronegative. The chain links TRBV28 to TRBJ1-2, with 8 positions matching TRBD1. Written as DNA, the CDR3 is TGTGCCAGCAGTTCAGGGGGCGAGAGAAATGGCTACACCTTC. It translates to CASSSGGERNGYTF.